A single count supports the clone carrying this T cell receptor beta chain. Its antigen is still unknown. This sample was included in a study of cytotoxic CD8 clonotypes in ibrutinib-treated CLL. Background on the study: After treatment lasting a median 12 months, range 6 to 36, response samples were collected. Whole-study results and caveats: Patients had baseline clonality above age-matched healthy donors, and this clonality moved with circulating CD8+ T-cell counts.

Depth targeted 1 in 200,000 to 1 in 1 million T cells, averaging roughly 9.7x coverage per clonotype. Some clones are missing from TCRdb's copy, which holds only in-frame ones; the method was immunoSEQ multiplex PCR. The top ten hold more than 10% of the sample, which has approximately 45,000 clones, around 68% seen once. The CDR3 has 14 residues. Per germline, CDR1 SGHRS and CDR2 YFSETQ. Trimming shortened V by 0 bases and J by 6 bases, and 10 bases separated the two germline ends. This chain uses TRBV5-1 with TRBJ1-5; unclear D gene. The input for sequencing was PBMCs, taken after 12 months of ibrutinib treatment. This TCR was sampled from a human donor with chronic lymphocytic leukemia. CDR3 protein: CASSLDGYSQPQHF. The CDR3 region has the DNA TGCGCCAGCAGCTTGGACGGGTATAGTCAGCCCCAGCATTTT.